These T cell receptor beta chains were read from a single sample in a study of molecular identifiers for immune sequencing clone quantification. TCRdb reprocessed the PCR reads via MiXCR and lists one record per CDR3 protein. Altogether some 100,000 distinct CDR3 sequences are present, 15% to 20% being singletons, with the ten largest covering roughly 0.85%. Specimen: naive CD8+ T cells from blood, with Jurkat cell RNA spiked in. Receptors originate from a human donor in good health. Some libraries in this study had Jurkat cell RNA spiked in. The CDR3 runs from the conserved cysteine through the conserved F or W. D genes are given only for firm matches. Only some rows state a clone size, as once, few, many or a class for expanded clones.

j_gene,len,abundance,d_gene,v_gene,CDR3aa,CDR3nt
TRBJ2-3,15,many,NA,TRBV6-1,CASSYLGRGTDTQYF,TGTGCCAGCAGCTATCTAGGTCGCGGCACAGATACGCAGTATTTT
TRBJ2-7,15,NA,NA,TRBV10-3,CAISDPGDVVDEQCF,TGTGCCATCAGTGACCCGGGGGACGTCGTGGACGAGCAGTGCTTC
TRBJ2-7,16,many,NA,TRBV4-2,CASSQEPLGVSDEQYF,TGTGCCAGCAGCCAAGAGCCTCTGGGGGTCTCTGACGAGCAGTACTTC
TRBJ1-1,14,many,NA,TRBV4-1,CASSQGKIGTEAFF,TGCGCCAGCAGCCAAGGTAAAATTGGCACTGAAGCTTTCTTT
TRBJ2-2,11,many,NA,TRBV12-3/TRBV12-4,CASRLTGELFF,TGTGCCAGCAGATTGACCGGGGAGCTGTTTTTT
TRBJ2-1,16,many,NA,TRBV27,CASSLGPRGSYNEQFF,TGTGCCAGCAGTTTAGGCCCTAGGGGGTCCTACAATGAGCAGTTCTTC
TRBJ1-1,14,many,NA,TRBV25-1,CASTPRQGVTEAFF,TGTGCCAGCACTCCTCGCCAGGGAGTAACTGAAGCTTTCTTT
TRBJ1-2,17,many,TRBD1,TRBV27,CASSLYRTGGTYYGYTF,TGTGCCAGCAGTTTATACAGGACAGGGGGAACATACTATGGCTACACCTTC
TRBJ2-7,14,many,TRBD2,TRBV12-5,CASGWGGGAYEQYF,TGTGCTAGTGGTTGGGGGGGTGGTGCCTACGAGCAGTACTTC
TRBJ2-7,15,many,NA,TRBV6-5,CASSPWQGHIYEQYF,TGTGCCAGCAGTCCCTGGCAGGGGCATATCTACGAGCAGTACTTC
TRBJ2-3,15,NA,NA,TRBV28,CASTDRFGSTDTQYF,TGTGCCAGCACGGACAGATTCGGGAGCACAGATACGCAGTATTTT
TRBJ2-1,15,many,TRBD1,TRBV5-6,CASSEDRGSYNEQFF,TGTGCCAGCAGCGAGGACAGGGGTTCCTACAATGAGCAGTTCTTC
TRBJ2-7,13,many,NA,TRBV27,CASSLKGAYEQYF,TGTGCCAGCAGTTTGAAGGGGGCCTACGAGCAGTACTTC
TRBJ1-6,15,many,TRBD1,TRBV30,CAWSIMGQGSSPLHF,TGTGCCTGGAGTATCATGGGACAGGGATCTTCACCCCTCCACTTT
TRBJ1-1,13,many,NA,TRBV6-5,CASRVGQNTEAFF,TGTGCCAGCAGAGTCGGACAGAACACTGAAGCTTTCTTT
TRBJ2-5,14,many,NA,TRBV27,CASRDRGAQETQYF,TGTGCCAGCAGGGACCGTGGAGCCCAAGAGACCCAGTACTTC
TRBJ2-2,13,NA,NA,TRBV7-9,CASSHLNTGELFF,TGTGCCAGCAGTCACCTGAACACCGGGGAGCTGTTTTTT
TRBJ2-3,17,many,NA,TRBV6-2/TRBV6-3,CASRLSEWDRSTDTQYF,TGTGCCAGCAGACTCTCCGAGTGGGACCGTAGCACAGATACGCAGTATTTT
TRBJ2-7,13,many,NA,TRBV19,CASSPYGIYEQYF,TGTGCCAGTAGTCCCTACGGGATTTACGAGCAGTACTTC
TRBJ2-1,15,many,TRBD2,TRBV4-1,CASSQVTSGSNEQFF,TGCGCCAGCAGCCAAGTGACTAGCGGGAGCAATGAGCAGTTCTTC
TRBJ2-7,14,many,NA,TRBV13,CASSPSPGIHEQYF,TGTGCCAGCAGCCCTTCCCCGGGGATCCACGAGCAGTACTTC
TRBJ2-7,16,many,NA,TRBV6-2/TRBV6-3,CASSSQVGTLAYEQYF,TGTGCCAGCAGTTCCCAAGTTGGGACACTAGCCTACGAGCAGTACTTC
TRBJ1-1,18,many,NA,TRBV5-6,CASSLIRDARRRNTEAFF,TGTGCCAGCAGCTTAATACGAGACGCAAGAAGGAGGAACACTGAAGCTTTCTTT
TRBJ2-7,18,NA,NA,TRBV6-5,CASSYGPVETRSSYEQYF,TGTGCCAGCAGTTACGGGCCGGTCGAGACTAGAAGCTCCTACGAGCAGTACTTC
TRBJ2-3,12,NA,NA,TRBV7-9,CALGLDTDTQYF,TGTGCCTTGGGACTGGACACAGATACGCAGTACTTT
TRBJ2-2,15,many,TRBD1,TRBV12-3/TRBV12-4,CASNPGQPNSGELFF,TGTGCCAGCAACCCGGGACAGCCAAATTCCGGGGAGCTGTTTTTT
TRBJ2-7,14,few,NA,TRBV7-2,CASSRFVGGYEQYF,TGTGCCAGCAGCCGATTTGTGGGTGGCTACGAGCAGTACTTC
TRBJ2-6,18,many,NA,TRBV15,CATSREEVFSSGANVLTF,TGTGCCACCAGCAGAGAGGAGGTTTTTAGCTCTGGGGCCAACGTCCTGACTTTC